Listed below are T cell receptor beta chains from one sample, sequenced in a study of blood T cell repertoires in COVID-19. The method was immunoSEQ multiplex PCR; TCRdb's version includes in-frame clones alone and lacks a portion of them. The sample has around 370,000 clones; almost 90% are singletons. Sequenced input: peripheral blood. These TCRs come from a woman in her seventies with COVID-19, enrolled during active disease. Each CDR3 is given with its conserved first and last residue. D genes are given only for firm matches.

J gene	D gene	V gene	CDR3 protein
TRBJ2-7	.	TRBV27	CASGGTDSYEQYF
TRBJ1-5	.	TRBV6-2/TRBV6-3	CASSSVLQGGQPQHF
TRBJ2-7	TRBD2	TRBV7-2	CASSLGYGRGGYEQYF
TRBJ2-7	.	TRBV5-6	CASSLQAYEQYF
TRBJ2-5	.	TRBV27	CASSLFGLPGETQYF
TRBJ2-6	.	TRBV11-1	CASSTMSSGANVLTF
TRBJ1-1	.	TRBV7-2	CASSLDSRGGTEAFF
TRBJ2-1	TRBD2	TRBV11-2	CASSTRASGNNEQFF
TRBJ1-4	.	TRBV6-1	CASSERSAGLNEKLFF
TRBJ2-3	TRBD1	TRBV27	CASSRSSGTGGTDTQYF
TRBJ2-7	.	TRBV7-2	CASSAGRSYEQYF
TRBJ2-3	TRBD2	TRBV6-5	CASSPIAGNTDTQYF
TRBJ1-2	TRBD1	TRBV19	CASSIGTPGTGSRYGYTF
TRBJ2-5	TRBD2	TRBV7-9	CASSWTSGESQYF
TRBJ2-6	TRBD2	TRBV18	CASSPPPGLAGSLGSGANVLTF
TRBJ1-2	.	TRBV27	CASRSAGYRSDGYTF
TRBJ1-2	TRBD1	TRBV27	CASSRQGAQGYTF
TRBJ2-2	.	TRBV6-4	CASSEGLSRTGELFF
TRBJ2-2	.	TRBV18	CASSPPIGALNGELFF
TRBJ2-6	.	TRBV28	CASSSGLSSGANVLTF
TRBJ1-1	.	TRBV29-1	CSVVKGSNTEAFF
TRBJ2-5	TRBD1	TRBV7-2	CASSFTGGETQYF
TRBJ1-3	.	TRBV7-2	CASSTVGGAGNTIYF
TRBJ1-3	TRBD1	TRBV5-6	CASSKDRAGNTIYF
TRBJ1-4	.	TRBV5-1	CASSSPSGSNEKLFF
TRBJ1-5	TRBD1	TRBV19	CASSLKGQGSQPQHF
TRBJ2-2	TRBD2	TRBV6-5	CATTFTAGITGELFF
TRBJ2-1	.	TRBV5-6	CASSIRGLSFDNEQFF
TRBJ1-3	.	TRBV11-2	CASSPRDIQGRSGNTIYF
TRBJ2-7	TRBD2	TRBV19	CATRGAGGLPEQYF
TRBJ2-7	.	TRBV21-1	CASSRTGLYEQYF
TRBJ2-7	.	TRBV7-9	CASSLASQGSYEQYF
TRBJ1-1	.	TRBV6-6	CASSYTDSVTEAFF
TRBJ1-2	TRBD1	TRBV2	CASRGDRNYGYTF
TRBJ1-5	.	TRBV5-5	CASSLADGGNEPQHF
TRBJ2-1	TRBD2	TRBV7-2	CASSLAPLAGGHEQFF
TRBJ1-1	.	TRBV19	CASGRGQSQEMSEAFF